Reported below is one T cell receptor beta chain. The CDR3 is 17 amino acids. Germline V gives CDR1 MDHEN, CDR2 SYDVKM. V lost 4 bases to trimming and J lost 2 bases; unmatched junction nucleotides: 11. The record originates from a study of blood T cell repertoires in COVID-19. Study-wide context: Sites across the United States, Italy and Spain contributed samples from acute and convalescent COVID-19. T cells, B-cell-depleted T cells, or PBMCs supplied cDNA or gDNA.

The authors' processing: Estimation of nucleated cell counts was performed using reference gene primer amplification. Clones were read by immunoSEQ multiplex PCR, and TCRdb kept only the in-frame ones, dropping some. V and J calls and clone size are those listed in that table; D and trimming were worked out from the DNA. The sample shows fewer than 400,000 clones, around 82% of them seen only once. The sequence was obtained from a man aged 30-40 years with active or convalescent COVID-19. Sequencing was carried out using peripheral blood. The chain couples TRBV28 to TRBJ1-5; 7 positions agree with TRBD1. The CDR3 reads CASSSADREKGNQPQHF. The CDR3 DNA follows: TGTGCCAGCAGTTCCGCCGACAGGGAAAAGGGCAATCAGCCCCAGCATTTT.